This passage covers 19 T cell receptor beta chains from one sample sequenced in a study of blood T cell repertoires in COVID-19. The data were produced by immunoSEQ multiplex PCR, yet TCRdb's version contains in-frame clones alone and is incomplete. The sample has around 190,000 clones, roughly nine tenths seen once. Sequences were obtained from peripheral blood. The receptor source for this set is a young man who had recovered from COVID-19.

This chain joins TRBV14 and TRBJ2-2; 11 bases are shared with TRBD2. Germline assignment: CDR1 SGHDN and CDR2 FVKESK. The CDR3 sequence is 22 residues long. V was clipped by 3 bases and J by 6 bases; unmatched bases: 24. This CDR3 reads CASSHQRRAGGLADRPPGELFF. CDR3 DNA sequence: TGTGCCAGCAGCCACCAACGGAGGGCAGGGGGACTAGCGGATAGACCCCCCGGGGAGCTGTTTTTT.

This clone appeared once. This rearrangement joins TRBV4-3 to TRBJ2-7; 10 bases line up with TRBD2. CDR3 size: 18 residues. V was clipped by 0 bases and J by 3 bases; unmatched bases: 11. Germline assignment: CDR1 LGHNA and CDR2 YSLEER. CDR3 nucleotides: TGCGCCAGCAGCCAAGATCCTCCTTCTAGCGGGAGAAACTACGAGCAGTACTTC. This translates into CASSQDPPSSGRNYEQYF.

The chain uses TRBV7-8 and TRBJ2-7; 9 bases fit TRBD2. Germline lookup yields CDR1 SGHVS and CDR2 FQNEAQ. The CDR3 is 14 residues long. After removal of 3 bases from V and 5 bases from J, the junction contained 5 bases not matched to a gene. The CDR3: CASSLGGRGNEQYF. DNA for the CDR3: TGTGCCAGCAGCTTGGGCGGGAGGGGCAACGAGCAGTACTTC. Full variable domain (missing parts from reference TRBV7-8 and TRBJ2-7): GAGVSQSPRYKVAKRGQDVALRCDPISGHVSLFWYQQALGQGPEFLTYFQNEAQLDKSGLPSDRFFAERPEGSVSTLKIQRTQQEDSAVYLCASSLGGRGNEQYFGPGTRLTVT.

V gene TRBV28 combines with J gene TRBJ1-5; D uncertain. CDR1 is MDHEN, CDR2 SYDVKM, per germline. CDR3 length equals 14 residues. Trimming pared 6 bases from V and 0 bases from J, leaving 9 bases between. CDR3 sequence (DNA): TGTGCCAGCAGACTGACATTTAGCAATCAGCCCCAGCATTTT. This sequence encodes CASRLTFSNQPQHF.

The chain joins TRBV29-1 to TRBJ2-7; possible D gene TRBD2, 7 bases. CDR1 and CDR2 from the germline V gene are SQVTM and ANQGSEA. Trimming left V 4 bases short and J 2 bases short, with 15 bases between. This CDR3 is built from 14 residues. The CDR3 spells CSVGGGSAAYEQYF. DNA for the CDR3: TGCAGCGTTGGGGGGGGCTCCGCGGCCTACGAGCAGTACTTC.

CDR3 coding DNA: TGTGCCAGCAGCTCGGTCTACACTGAAGCTTTCTTT. Encoded protein: CASSSVYTEAFF. The chain recombines TRBV13 with TRBJ1-1; the D is unclear. V lost 4 bases to trimming and J lost 3 bases, with 6 bases between them. The CDR3 contains 12 residues. Germline CDR1 is PRHDT and CDR2 is FYEKMQ (reference sequence).

This chain joins TRBV9 and TRBJ2-3; 8 bases line up with TRBD1. This CDR3 spans 15 amino acids. Germline assignment: CDR1 SGDLS and CDR2 YYNGEE. V shed 0 bases, J shed 4 bases, and the junction held 4 bases outside the gene matches. CDR3 region: CASSVEGQGSDTQYF. As DNA, the CDR3 is TGTGCCAGCAGCGTAGAAGGACAGGGCTCAGATACGCAGTATTTT.

A single count supports this clone. This sequence joins TRBV6-5 and TRBJ1-1; D perhaps matches TRBD1 (5 bases). The CDR3 is 14 amino acids. Per the germline V gene, CDR1 is MNHEY and CDR2 is SVGAGI. The germline V and J ends were trimmed by 7 bases and 0 bases, with 12 bases remaining between them. The DNA for the CDR3 is TGTGCCAGCATCATCAGACAGATGAACACTGAAGCTTTCTTT. Protein sequence: CASIIRQMNTEAFF.

This sequence joins TRBV7-2 and TRBJ1-3, with 7 bases matching TRBD1. The CDR3 loop spans 14 amino acids. CDR1 and CDR2 from the germline V gene are SGHTA and FQGNSA. V was pared by 7 bases and J by 2 bases, with 5 bases of the junction left unmatched. CDR3 coding DNA: TGTGCCAGCATTACGACAGGGCCTGGAAACACCATATATTTT. This gives the protein CASITTGPGNTIYF.

V is TRBV3-1 (or the pseudogene TRBV3-2) and J is TRBJ2-1; 12 bases agree with TRBD2. V was clipped by 4 bases and J by 8 bases; unmatched bases: 9. The germline V gene has CDR1 LGHDT and CDR2 YNNKEL (reference sequence). The CDR3 totals 16 residues. CDR3 bases: TGTGCCAGCAGCCCAACCCTAGCGGGAGGGGTCGATGAGCAGTTCTTC. It translates to CASSPTLAGGVDEQFF.

This rearrangement joins TRBV19 to TRBJ2-2; D perhaps matches TRBD1 (5 bases). V gave up 3 bases and J gave up 5 bases, with 19 bases separating them. The germline V gene has CDR1 LNHDA and CDR2 SQIVND (reference sequence). The CDR3 loop spans 17 amino acids. The CDR3 sequence: CASSMFGARELTGELFF. Written as DNA, the CDR3 is TGTGCCAGTAGTATGTTTGGGGCACGAGAATTGACCGGGGAGCTGTTTTTT.

The chain has TRBV6-2 or TRBV6-3 and TRBJ1-5, with 7 bases aligning to TRBD1. The CDR3 has 16 amino acids. With V trimmed by 4 bases and J by 2 bases, 8 bases remained unmatched. Germline CDR1 is MNHEY and CDR2 is SVGEGT. CDR3 amino acids: CASSSDRAGGNQPQHF. The CDR3 region has the DNA TGTGCCAGCAGTTCCGACAGGGCGGGTGGCAATCAGCCCCAGCATTTT.

J is TRBJ2-7 and V is TRBV5-1; TRBD2 matches 10 bases. Germline V gene sequence: CDR1 SGHRS, CDR2 YFSETQ. Losses at the gene ends were 0 bases for V and 2 bases for J; bases not matched to a gene: 8. The CDR3 runs to 17 residues. For the CDR3, the DNA is TGCGCCAGCAGCTTGGCCTTACTAGGGACTAGCGCCTACGAGCAGTACTTC. Residues: CASSLALLGTSAYEQYF.

The chain couples TRBV14 to TRBJ2-7, with D uncertain. The CDR3 sequence is 13 residues long. Germline V lookup: CDR1 SGHDN, CDR2 FVKESK. V was pared by 1 base and J by 3 bases, with 7 bases between. The CDR3 reads CASSQVLYYEQYF. The DNA of the CDR3 is TGTGCCAGCAGCCAAGTTCTCTACTACGAGCAGTACTTC.

The CDR3 nucleotides are TGTGCCAGCAGCTTTAGTGCCTACTCGCAGTTCTTC. This translates into CASSFSAYSQFF. The gene calls are TRBV11-2 and TRBJ2-1; D is undetermined. Trimming stripped 3 bases from V and 12 bases from J, with 12 bases between. Germline values: CDR1 SGHAT, CDR2 FQNNGV. This CDR3 is 12 amino acids long.

The CDR3 sequence: CASSRTANTGELFF. DNA of the CDR3: TGTGCCAGCAGTCGGACAGCGAACACCGGGGAGCTGTTTTTT. The rearrangement joins TRBV3-1 (or the pseudogene TRBV3-2) to TRBJ2-2, with D perhaps matching TRBD1 (6 bases). Germline V gives CDR1 LGHDT, CDR2 YNNKEL (reference sequence). The CDR3 runs 14 residues. Trimming removed 6 bases at V and 0 bases at J, with 8 bases between.

The V gene is TRBV29-1, the J gene TRBJ1-1; D is uncertain. Germline V gene sequence: CDR1 SQVTM, CDR2 ANQGSEA. The CDR3 extends over 16 amino acids. Trimming pared 5 bases from V and 1 base from J, leaving 20 bases between. This CDR3 is CSVRYGGRSSNTEAFF. In DNA form, the CDR3 reads TGCAGCGTTCGTTACGGAGGCAGATCCTCGAACACTGAAGCTTTCTTT.

The chain has TRBV9 and TRBJ2-5, with 10 bases fitting TRBD2. Germline CDR1 is SGDLS and CDR2 is YYNGEE. The CDR3 has 15 amino acids. The ends lost 2 bases at V and 4 bases at J; junction bases unmatched: 5. The CDR3 here is CASSVLAGGVETQYF. The CDR3 DNA reads TGTGCCAGCAGCGTTTTAGCGGGAGGAGTAGAGACCCAGTACTTC.

The chain carries TRBV18 and TRBJ2-5; TRBD2 matches 8 bases. The CDR3 has 15 residues. V trimming: 3 bases; J trimming: 5 bases; junction bases outside the gene matches: 8. Germline V lookup: CDR1 KGHSH, CDR2 LQKENI. DNA for the CDR3: TGTGCCAGCTCACCCCTCCGGGAGGGCCAGGAGACCCAGTACTTC. Residues: CASSPLREGQETQYF.